What follows are 15 T cell receptor beta chains derived from one specimen sequenced in a study of T cells in Graves' hyperthyroidism and ophthalmopathy. Amplification yielded TCR beta CDR3 regions, with RNA transcripts as the source. First-round RT-PCR targeting the TCR CDR3 was performed with the HTBI primer set. Each CDR3 protein gets one entry after TCRdb re-called the multiplex PCR reads with MiXCR. The sample carries approximately 720,000 distinct CDR3 sequences, 15% to 20% recorded once. Sequencing was done on a sample of blood. The receptors stem from a woman aged 45 to 65 with Graves' hyperthyroidism that later progressed to Graves' ophthalmopathy.

This clonotype showed up just a few times. At one end, the junction sequence differs from germline, possibly due to a read error. This chain links TRBV4-1 with TRBJ1-1; TRBD1 aligns across 9 bases. This CDR3 spans 14 amino acids. Germline V CDR1 and CDR2: MGHRA, YSYEKL. CDR3 sequence reads: CASSQGDRVTEAFF. Written as DNA, the CDR3 is TGCGCCAGCAGTCAAGGGGACAGGGTTACTGAAGCTTTCTTT.

The rearrangement joins TRBV13 to TRBJ2-1; D not certain. This CDR3 spans 15 amino acids. Germline V gene data show CDR1 as PRHDT and CDR2 as FYEKMQ (reference sequence). V was clipped by 3 bases and J by 3 bases, with 12 bases between them. The CDR3 DNA is TGTGCCAGCAGCTTTTCACGGTCGTACTACAATGAGCAGTTCTTC. Its protein is CASSFSRSYYNEQFF. The variable domain in full, with the rest retrieved from reference TRBV13 and TRBJ2-1, is AAGVIQSPRHLIKEKRETATLKCYPIPRHDTVYWYQQGPGQDPQFLISFYEKMQSDKGSIPDRFSAQQFSDYHSELNMSSLELGDSALYFCASSFSRSYYNEQFFGPGTRLTVL.

This chain's CDR3 is CASRDRGGTSRETQYF. DNA of the CDR3: TGTGCCAGTCGGGACAGGGGGGGGACTAGCCGAGAGACCCAGTACTTC. The gene calls are TRBV19 and TRBJ2-5; TRBD1 matches at 11 bases. Germline lookup yields CDR1 LNHDA and CDR2 SQIVND (reference sequence). The CDR3 loop spans 16 amino acids. V shed 8 bases and J 4 bases; nucleotides not matched to a gene: 12.

The chain couples TRBV20-1 to TRBJ1-4, with no clear D. Germline values: CDR1 DFQATT, CDR2 SNEGSKA (reference sequence). The CDR3 is 13 amino acids. V dropped 3 bases and J dropped 6 bases, with 11 bases sitting between them. The CDR3 bases are TGCAGTGCTAGTCGTGGGGTCGATGAAAAACTGTTTTTT. It codes for CSASRGVDEKLFF.

This clonotype has more than one count but fewer than ten. The rearrangement uses TRBV12-3 or TRBV12-4 and TRBJ1-2; the match to TRBD1 covers 9 bases. The CDR3 length is 14 residues. Germline trimming cut 6 bases from V and 8 bases from J; bases unmatched to any gene: 10. In DNA, the CDR3 is TGTGCCAGCAGCCAACCCGGGACAGGGCGAGGCTACACCTTC. Amino acids: CASSQPGTGRGYTF.

This clonotype showed up just a few times. This rearrangement joins TRBV6-1 to TRBJ1-2; TRBD1 might be the D (6 bases). This CDR3 spans 13 amino acids. Trimming removed 5 bases from V and 7 bases from J, with 14 bases in between. Germline-derived CDR1 and CDR2 are MNHNS and SASEGT. The CDR3 nucleotides are TGTGCCAGCAGTTCAAACCTCAGGGGTGGCTACACCTTC. This codes for CASSSNLRGGYTF.

This clonotype was detected only a few times. Here the CDR3 DNA reads TGTGCCAGCAGCCAAGATCGGGCTGGAAAACTGTTTTTT. Amino acid sequence: CASSQDRAGKLFF. The chain couples TRBV14 to TRBJ1-4; D unresolved. From germline, CDR1 is SGHDN and CDR2 FVKESK. This CDR3 has 13 residues. The V and J ends lost 0 bases and 10 bases respectively, with 9 bases between them.

J is TRBJ2-2 and V is TRBV10-1; D is undetermined. V was clipped by 0 bases and J by 5 bases, with 13 bases between them. The germline V gene has CDR1 WNHNN and CDR2 SYGVQD (reference sequence). CDR3 length: 16 residues. The CDR3: CASSESRLGMTGELFF. Here the CDR3 DNA reads TGCGCCAGCAGTGAGTCGAGGTTAGGCATGACCGGGGAGCTGTTTTTT.

V and J are TRBV10-2 and TRBJ2-7; weak D call: TRBD2 (5 bases). The CDR3 is made up of 14 amino acids. The germline CDR1 and CDR2 sequences are WSHSY and SAAADI. Trimming removed 3 bases from V and 1 base from J, with 10 bases in between. This chain's CDR3 is CASSDPGVSYEQYF. The CDR3 DNA reads TGCGCCAGCAGTGACCCCGGGGTGTCCTACGAGCAGTACTTC.

In DNA, the CDR3 is TGTGCCAGCAGTTACTCGAAAACAGGGAACACTGAAGCTTTCTTT. It encodes CASSYSKTGNTEAFF. The rearrangement links TRBV6-5 to TRBJ1-1, with D perhaps matching TRBD1 (5 bases). Germline V lookup: CDR1 MNHEY, CDR2 SVGAGI. The V end was cut by 0 bases, the J end by 1 base, with 9 bases between. The CDR3 totals 15 residues.

This clonotype has just a few counts. CDR3 nucleotides: TGCAGTGCCCCCCGGGCGGGACAGGGTTACAATGAGCAGTTCTTC. Protein product: CSAPRAGQGYNEQFF. The genes are TRBV20-1 and TRBJ2-1; 9 bases are a match to TRBD1. CDR3 length equals 15 residues. CDR1 and CDR2 (germline): DFQATT, SNEGSKA (reference sequence). After removal of 6 bases from V and 4 bases from J, the junction contained 10 bases not matched to a gene.

Ten or more counts support this clonotype. The CDR3 DNA reads TGTGCCAGCAGTTTATCGGCGAATCAGCCCCAGCATTTT. Protein sequence: CASSLSANQPQHF. The V gene is TRBV27, the J gene TRBJ1-5; D uncertain. With 0 bases removed from V and 4 bases from J, the gap between germline ends came to 4 bases. CDR3 length: 13 residues. CDR1 MNHEY and CDR2 SMNVEV come from the germline V gene (reference sequence).

This clonotype was detected many times. The chain carries TRBV29-1 and TRBJ2-4, with D perhaps TRBD1 (6 bases). The V and J ends lost 6 bases and 2 bases respectively, with 14 bases between them. The germline V gene encodes CDR1 SQVTM and CDR2 ANQGSEA. The CDR3 runs 14 residues. CDR3 residues: CSVLTGWSKNIQYF. In nucleotides, the CDR3 is TGCAGCGTACTGACAGGATGGTCCAAAAACATTCAGTACTTC.

The chain combines TRBV14 with TRBJ2-5; D is possibly TRBD2 (5 bases). The CDR3 totals 12 residues. Germline V CDR1 and CDR2: SGHDN, FVKESK. V gave up 3 bases and J gave up 9 bases, with 11 bases separating them. The CDR3 region is CASSHTSGPQYF. CDR3 bases: TGTGCCAGCAGCCATACTAGTGGCCCCCAGTACTTC.

The table lists this clonotype with a few counts. The chain links TRBV10-3 to TRBJ2-7; D call uncertain. Germline lookup yields CDR1 ENHRY and CDR2 SYGVKD. Deletions cut 0 bases from V and 3 bases from J, with 9 bases between. CDR3 length equals 14 residues. The CDR3 here is CAISESTEIYEQYF. DNA of the CDR3: TGTGCCATCAGTGAGTCTACAGAAATCTACGAGCAGTACTTC.